A selection of T cell receptor beta chains follows, all from one sample in a study of glioma-infiltrating T cells after dendritic cell vaccination. The method was immunoSEQ multiplex PCR; TCRdb's version includes in-frame clones alone and lacks a portion of them. There are roughly 47,000 clones in the sample; about 85% occur only once, and over 9.5% lies in the top ten. The source material was blood, sampled before dendritic cell vaccination. Receptors originate from a human donor with glioblastoma. The CDR3 runs from the conserved cysteine through the conserved F or W. Fields, in order: V gene, D gene, clone size, J gene, CDR3 protein, CDR3 DNA. A D gene is named only where the DNA matches it firmly. Clone sizes are given selectively: once, few, many, or a class where the clone is expanded.

>TRBV6-1|NA|NA|TRBJ1-6
CATTGSSYNSPLHF
TGTGCCACTACAGGGAGCTCCTATAATTCCCCCCTCCACTTT
>TRBV29-1|TRBD1|NA|TRBJ1-1
CSALTGVTEAFF
TGCAGCGCCCTAACAGGGGTGACTGAAGCTTTCTTT
>TRBV7-2|NA|NA|TRBJ1-4
CASSPTVSNEKLFF
TGTGCCAGCAGCCCGACAGTCTCTAATGAAAAACTGTTTTTT
>TRBV7-2|NA|once|TRBJ2-7
CASNRDSYEQYF
TGTGCCAGCAATCGTGACAGCTACGAGCAGTACTTC
>TRBV30|NA|NA|TRBJ1-5
CACRGDRSDQPQHF
TGTGCCTGTCGCGGAGACCGAAGCGATCAGCCCCAGCATTTT
>TRBV28|NA|NA|TRBJ1-1
CASRTPGMNTEAFF
TGTGCCAGCAGGACCCCGGGGATGAACACTGAAGCTTTCTTT
>TRBV27|TRBD2|few|TRBJ2-3
CASSFSGRATDTQYF
TGTGCCAGCAGTTTCAGCGGGAGGGCCACAGATACGCAGTATTTT
>TRBV10-1|NA|NA|TRBJ2-3
CASSDYGQGGTDTQYF
TGCGCCAGCAGTGATTACGGACAGGGAGGGACAGATACGCAGTATTTT
>TRBV29-1|NA|NA|TRBJ1-4
CSGQVSDEKLFF
TGCAGCGGACAGGTGTCCGATGAAAAACTGTTTTTT
>TRBV10-3|NA|once|TRBJ1-3
CAISSGVNGNTIYF
TGTGCCATCAGCTCAGGGGTGAACGGAAACACCATATATTTT
>TRBV5-1|TRBD1|NA|TRBJ1-4
CASSPPGGGQEKLFF
TGCGCCAGCAGCCCCCCAGGGGGCGGTCAAGAAAAACTGTTTTTT
>TRBV5-1|TRBD1|NA|TRBJ2-7
CASSPVPGQGHEQYF
TGCGCCAGCAGCCCGGTGCCGGGACAGGGGCACGAGCAGTACTTC
>TRBV7-9|TRBD1|NA|TRBJ2-7
CASRGGQGAYEQYF
TGTGCCAGCAGAGGGGGACAGGGGGCCTACGAGCAGTACTTC
>TRBV5-1|NA|NA|TRBJ1-1
CASSFGGNTEAFF
TGCGCCAGCAGCTTCGGCGGTAACACTGAAGCTTTCTTT
>TRBV7-2|NA|NA|TRBJ1-3
CASSLGDKRGNTIYF
TGTGCCAGCAGCTTAGGGGACAAGAGAGGCAACACCATATATTTT
>TRBV4-3|NA|NA|TRBJ2-1
CASSQEAGPYNEQFF
TGCGCCAGCAGCCAAGAAGCGGGCCCCTACAATGAGCAGTTCTTC
>TRBV6-5|NA|NA|TRBJ1-6
CASRNIAMSPLHF
TGTGCCAGCAGAAACATAGCAATGTCACCCCTCCACTTT
>TRBV6-5|NA|NA|TRBJ1-1
CASSPGTTMNTEAFF
TGTGCCAGCAGTCCAGGAACCACCATGAACACTGAAGCTTTCTTT
>TRBV11-3|TRBD2|NA|TRBJ2-7
CATSKTGTSGSIYEQYF
TGTGCCACCTCTAAAACCGGGACTAGCGGGAGTATCTACGAGCAGTACTTC
>TRBV27|TRBD2|NA|TRBJ2-1
CASSLWLAGDNEQFF
TGTGCCAGCAGTTTGTGGCTAGCGGGGGACAATGAGCAGTTCTTC
>TRBV7-6|NA|once|TRBJ1-2
CASSLDSGLSYGYTF
TGTGCCAGCAGCTTAGATTCGGGGTTGAGCTATGGCTACACCTTC
>TRBV29-1|NA|once|TRBJ1-4
CSVAGAAEKLFF
TGCAGCGTTGCAGGGGCTGCTGAAAAACTGTTTTTT
>TRBV28|NA|NA|TRBJ2-7
CASSPGITYEQYF
TGTGCCAGCAGTCCCGGGATTACCTACGAGCAGTACTTC
>TRBV5-1|NA|NA|TRBJ1-5
CASSWNQGQPQHF
TGCGCCAGCAGCTGGAACCAGGGACAGCCCCAGCATTTT
>TRBV7-2|NA|NA|TRBJ2-7
CASSLAGLDEQYF
TGTGCCAGCAGCTTAGCCGGACTTGACGAGCAGTACTTC
>TRBV5-4|NA|NA|TRBJ1-3
CASSQLGGSGNTIYF
TGTGCCAGCAGCCAGCTGGGGGGATCTGGAAACACCATATATTTT
>TRBV7-2|NA|NA|TRBJ2-7
CASSLDRTYEQYF
TGTGCCAGCAGCTTAGACAGGACCTACGAGCAGTACTTC
>TRBV4-3|NA|NA|TRBJ2-1
CASSQDGNRLNEQFF
TGCGCCAGCAGCCAAGACGGTAACCGCTTGAATGAGCAGTTCTTC
>TRBV29-1|TRBD1|NA|TRBJ1-1
CSVEDKWGTVDTEAFF
TGCAGCGTTGAAGATAAGTGGGGGACAGTGGACACTGAAGCTTTCTTT
>TRBV11-2|NA|NA|TRBJ1-1
CASSSQRSNTEAFF
TGTGCCAGCAGTTCACAGAGAAGCAACACTGAAGCTTTCTTT
>TRBV11-2|TRBD2|once|TRBJ2-3
CASSPGLGWDTQYF
TGTGCCAGCAGCCCAGGACTAGGATGGGATACGCAGTATTTT
>TRBV7-8|TRBD1|NA|TRBJ1-1
CASSLRQGTEAFF
TGTGCCAGCAGCTTGAGACAGGGCACTGAAGCTTTCTTT
>TRBV6-6|TRBD2|NA|TRBJ2-7
CASTSGTYEQYF
TGTGCCAGCACTAGCGGAACCTACGAGCAGTACTTC